This T cell receptor (beta chain) was sequenced for a study of T cell repertoires in cytomegalovirus infection. Notes on the study in general: The ex vivo response was dominated by HLA-C-restricted CMV-specific TCR beta clonotypes.

About this clonotype itself: Its antigen is not identified.

Trimming pared 3 bases from V and 4 bases from J, leaving 15 bases between. The CDR3 covers 16 residues. Germline CDR1 reads SGHVS; CDR2 reads FQNEAQ. Via MiXCR, TCRdb re-called the reads, giving one row per CDR3 protein. The sample records around 430,000 distinct CDR3 sequences, 42% being singletons. The sequencing used cultured PBMCs, collected from culture after CMV antigen stimulation. The rearrangement joins TRBV7-8 to TRBJ2-2, with TRBD2 as a possible D gene (5 bases). The clonotype was recovered from a human donor in good health (CMV status not recorded). Some clones in this sample may be carry-over from other donors' samples. The CDR3 loop reads CASSFGGRGLTGELFF. For the CDR3, the DNA is TGTGCCAGCAGCTTTGGAGGACGAGGGCTCACCGGGGAGCTGTTTTTT.